This TCR beta chain was sequenced in a study of technical replicates of blood from a handful of donors (dated by TCRdb to the late 2010s). V and J are trimmed by 9 bases and 3 bases, and the gene matches miss 11 bases of the junction. From its cysteine to its phenylalanine, the CDR3 spans 14 amino acids. Of the read, only the CDR3 DNA is kept; its 42 bases are in frame from base 1. Per the germline V gene, SGDLS is the CDR1 and YYNGEE is the CDR2. Comment on this clone: What antigen it recognizes has not been identified. No quality values exist for individual bases; no much larger clone is one base distant.

The library relied on the immunoSEQ multiplex PCR assay. TCRdb holds this immuneACCESS table with in-frame rearrangements only. Some clones are missing; in checked studies, unresolved V genes explain under half, and the rest has no known cause. The sample has more than 90,000 clones on record, approximately 96% of them singletons. The ten biggest clones cover approximately 0.23% of the sample. Specimen: T cells isolated from PBMCs. The sequence is built from TRBV9 and TRBJ1-1; the central 7 bases match TRBD1. This clonotype was sampled from a human donor in good health. The CDR3 protein: CATTEGTEYTEAFF. The nucleotide sequence reads as follows: TGTGCCACCACGGAGGGGACAGAGTACACTGAAGCTTTCTTT.